A single T cell receptor (beta chain) is shown here with its context. The antigen is unknown. V lost 4 bases, J lost 0 bases, and 10 bases lay in between. The CDR3 loop spans 14 amino acids. Germline V gene lookup returns CDR1 SEHNR and CDR2 FQNEAQ (reference sequence). These data belong to a study of response to subunit inactivated influenza vaccine. Whole-study results and caveats: The authors proposed limited new T cell recruitment per seasonal influenza vaccination.

One entry per CDR3 protein, called by TCRdb with MiXCR from the RT-PCR reads. The sample lists just under 250,000 distinct CDR3 sequences, about 12% occurring once. The sample was non-naive T cells sorted from PBMCs, taken approximately 15 days before vaccination. The TCR originated in a man aged 50 or older who received an inactivated influenza vaccine. The rearrangement uses TRBV7-9 and TRBJ2-7; D possibly uses TRBD1 or TRBD2 (5 bases each). Here the CDR3 reads CASSSGDGSYEQYF. The CDR3 region has the DNA TGTGCCAGCAGCTCTGGGGACGGCTCCTACGAGCAGTACTTC.